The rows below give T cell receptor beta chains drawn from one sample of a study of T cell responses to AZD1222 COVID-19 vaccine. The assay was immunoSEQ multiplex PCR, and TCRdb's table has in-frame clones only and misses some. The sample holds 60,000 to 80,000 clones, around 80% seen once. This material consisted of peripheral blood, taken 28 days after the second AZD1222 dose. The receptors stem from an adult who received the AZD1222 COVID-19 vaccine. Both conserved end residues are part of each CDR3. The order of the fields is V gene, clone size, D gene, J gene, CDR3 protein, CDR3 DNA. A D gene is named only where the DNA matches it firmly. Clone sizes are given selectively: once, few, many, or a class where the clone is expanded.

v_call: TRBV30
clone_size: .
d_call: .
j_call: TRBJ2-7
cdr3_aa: CAWSPPSYEQYF
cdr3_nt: TGTGCCTGGAGTCCCCCATCCTACGAGCAGTACTTC

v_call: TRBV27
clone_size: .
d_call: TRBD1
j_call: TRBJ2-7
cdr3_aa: CASSSGTVPPYEQYF
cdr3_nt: TGTGCCAGCAGCTCCGGGACAGTCCCCCCCTACGAGCAGTACTTC

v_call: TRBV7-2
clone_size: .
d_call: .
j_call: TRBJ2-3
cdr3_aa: CASSKRDFSTDTQYF
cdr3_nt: TGTGCCAGCAGCAAACGGGACTTCTCCACAGATACGCAGTATTTT

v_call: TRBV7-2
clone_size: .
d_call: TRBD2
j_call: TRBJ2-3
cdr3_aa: CASSWEGPGDTQYF
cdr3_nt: TGTGCCAGCAGCTGGGAGGGCCCGGGGGATACGCAGTATTTT

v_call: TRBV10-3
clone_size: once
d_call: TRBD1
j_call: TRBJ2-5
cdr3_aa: CAIGTGEETQYF
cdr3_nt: TGTGCCATTGGGACAGGGGAAGAGACCCAGTACTTC

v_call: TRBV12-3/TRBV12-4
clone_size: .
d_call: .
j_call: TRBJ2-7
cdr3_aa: CASSGLGEQYF
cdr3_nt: TGTGCCAGCTCGGGGTTGGGGGAGCAGTACTTC

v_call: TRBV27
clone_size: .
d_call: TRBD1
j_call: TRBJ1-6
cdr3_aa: CASSSTGVGSPLHF
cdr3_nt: TGTGCCAGCAGCTCAACAGGGGTCGGTTCACCCCTCCACTTT

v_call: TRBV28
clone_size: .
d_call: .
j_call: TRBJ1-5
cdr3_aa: CASSQALTLVGNQPQHF
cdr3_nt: TGTGCCAGCAGTCAAGCCCTGACCCTTGTGGGCAATCAGCCCCAGCATTTT

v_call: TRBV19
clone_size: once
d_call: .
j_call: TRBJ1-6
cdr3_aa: CASSLGQGTANSPLHF
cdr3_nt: TGTGCCAGTAGTCTGGGGCAAGGGACGGCAAATTCACCCCTCCACTTT

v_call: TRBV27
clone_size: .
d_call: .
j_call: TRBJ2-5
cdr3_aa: CASSSSGGRGETQYF
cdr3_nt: TGTGCCAGCAGCTCATCCGGGGGCCGGGGGGAGACCCAGTACTTC

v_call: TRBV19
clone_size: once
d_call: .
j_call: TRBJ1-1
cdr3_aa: CASSDGFLNTEAFF
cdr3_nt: TGTGCCAGTAGTGACGGGTTTCTGAACACTGAAGCTTTCTTT

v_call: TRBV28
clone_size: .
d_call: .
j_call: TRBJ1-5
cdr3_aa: CASSRSRAQHF
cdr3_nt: TGTGCCAGCAGCAGGAGTAGGGCCCAGCATTTT

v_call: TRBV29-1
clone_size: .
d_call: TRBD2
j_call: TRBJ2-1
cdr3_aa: CSVAGGSDEQFF
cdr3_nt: TGCAGCGTTGCGGGCGGGAGCGATGAGCAGTTCTTC

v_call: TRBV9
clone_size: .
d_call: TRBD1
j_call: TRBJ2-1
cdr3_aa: CASSVGGGASYNEQFF
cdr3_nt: TGTGCCAGCAGCGTAGGAGGGGGCGCCTCCTACAATGAGCAGTTCTTC

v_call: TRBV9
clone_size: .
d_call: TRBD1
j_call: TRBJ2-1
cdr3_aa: CASSVTGEPYNEQFF
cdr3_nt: TGTGCCAGCAGCGTCACAGGGGAGCCCTACAATGAGCAGTTCTTC

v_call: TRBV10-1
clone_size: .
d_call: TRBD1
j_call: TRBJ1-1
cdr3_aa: CASRQGLNTEAFF
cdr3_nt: TGCGCCAGCAGACAGGGGTTGAACACTGAAGCTTTCTTT

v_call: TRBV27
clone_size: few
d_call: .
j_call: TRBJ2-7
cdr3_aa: CASSSEGRYEQYF
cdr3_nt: TGTGCCAGCAGTTCCGAGGGGCGCTACGAGCAGTACTTC

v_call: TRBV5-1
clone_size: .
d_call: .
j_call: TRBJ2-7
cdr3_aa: CASSLRDATNREGDEQYF
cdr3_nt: TGCGCCAGCAGCTTAAGGGACGCAACCAACCGAGAGGGCGACGAGCAGTACTTC

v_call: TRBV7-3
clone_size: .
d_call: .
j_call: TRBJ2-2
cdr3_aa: CASSFKGKAGELFF
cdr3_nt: TGTGCCAGCAGCTTCAAGGGAAAGGCCGGGGAGCTGTTTTTT

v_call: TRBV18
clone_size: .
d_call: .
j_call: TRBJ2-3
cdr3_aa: CASSPAEFADTQYF
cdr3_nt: TGTGCCAGCTCACCTGCGGAGTTCGCAGATACGCAGTATTTT

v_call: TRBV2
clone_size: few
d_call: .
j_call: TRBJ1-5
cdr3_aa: CASSVYSNQPQHF
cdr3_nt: TGTGCCAGCAGCGTATATAGCAATCAGCCCCAGCATTTT

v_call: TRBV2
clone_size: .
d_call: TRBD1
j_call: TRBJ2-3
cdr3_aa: CASNNLGQGTDTQYF
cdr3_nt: TGTGCCAGCAACAACCTCGGACAGGGCACAGATACGCAGTATTTT

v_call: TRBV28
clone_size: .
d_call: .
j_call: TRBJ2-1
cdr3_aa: CASSFPGQSSYNEQFF
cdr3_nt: TGTGCCAGCAGTTTCCCAGGGCAAAGCTCCTACAATGAGCAGTTCTTC

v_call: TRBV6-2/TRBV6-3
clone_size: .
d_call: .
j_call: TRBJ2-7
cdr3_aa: CASSSRPYEQYF
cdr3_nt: TGTGCCAGCAGTTCCCGACCCTACGAGCAGTACTTC

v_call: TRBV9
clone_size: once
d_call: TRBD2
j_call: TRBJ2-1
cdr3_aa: CASSVGEGYNEQFF
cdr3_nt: TGTGCCAGCAGCGTGGGGGAGGGGTACAATGAGCAGTTCTTC

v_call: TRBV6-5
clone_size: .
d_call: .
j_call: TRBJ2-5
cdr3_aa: CASSQGLGETQYF
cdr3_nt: TGTGCCAGCAGCCAAGGGCTAGGGGAGACCCAGTACTTC

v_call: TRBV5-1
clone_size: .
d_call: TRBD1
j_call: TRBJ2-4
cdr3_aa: CASSKGAENIQYF
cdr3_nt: TGCGCCAGCAGCAAGGGGGCTGAAAACATTCAGTACTTC

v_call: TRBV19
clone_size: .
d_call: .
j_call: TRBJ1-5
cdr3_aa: CASSIVRGYRANQPQHF
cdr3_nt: TGTGCCAGTAGTATAGTGAGAGGGTATAGAGCCAATCAGCCCCAGCATTTT

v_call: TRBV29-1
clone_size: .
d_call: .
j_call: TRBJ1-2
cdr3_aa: CSVPSGATNYGYTF
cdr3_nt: TGCAGCGTCCCCTCTGGGGCAACGAACTATGGCTACACCTTC

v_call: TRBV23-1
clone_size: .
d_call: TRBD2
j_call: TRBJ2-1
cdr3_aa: CASSQSPRQGPGLAGVINEQFF
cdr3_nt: TGCGCCAGCAGTCAATCCCCGCGACAGGGGCCGGGACTAGCGGGAGTTATCAATGAGCAGTTCTTC

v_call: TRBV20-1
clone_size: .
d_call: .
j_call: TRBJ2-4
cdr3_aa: CSASKENIQYF
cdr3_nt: TGCAGTGCTAGCAAAGAAAACATTCAGTACTTC

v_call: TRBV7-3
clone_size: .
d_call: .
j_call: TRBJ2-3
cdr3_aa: CASSSTSAPNTQYF
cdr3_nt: TGTGCCAGCAGCTCCACTAGTGCCCCCAACACGCAGTATTTT

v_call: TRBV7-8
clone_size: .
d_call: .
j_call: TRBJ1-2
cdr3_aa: CASSLRGGLGYTF
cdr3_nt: TGTGCCAGCAGCTTAAGAGGGGGGCTAGGCTACACCTTC

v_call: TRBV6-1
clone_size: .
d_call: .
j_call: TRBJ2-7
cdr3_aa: CASSETRDYEQYF
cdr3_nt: TGTGCCAGCAGTGAAACCCGGGACTACGAGCAGTACTTC

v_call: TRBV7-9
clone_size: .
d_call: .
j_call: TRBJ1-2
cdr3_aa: CASSFQGNYGYTF
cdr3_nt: TGTGCCAGCAGCTTCCAGGGCAACTATGGCTACACCTTC

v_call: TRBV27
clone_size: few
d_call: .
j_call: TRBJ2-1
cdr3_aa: CASSYRQGASSYNEQFF
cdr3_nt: TGTGCCAGCAGTTACCGCCAGGGCGCCAGCTCCTACAATGAGCAGTTCTTC

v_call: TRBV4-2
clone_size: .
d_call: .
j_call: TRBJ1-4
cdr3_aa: CASSQEGADRKNEKLFF
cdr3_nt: TGTGCCAGCAGCCAAGAAGGGGCTGACAGGAAAAATGAAAAACTGTTTTTT